This TCR beta chain was sequenced in a study of low-dose radiotherapy and immunotherapy resistance in tumors. First-strand cDNA relied on TRAV- and TRBV-specific primers spanning alpha and beta chains. PCR amplification of the TCRs was performed with Phusion for approximately 20 PCR cycles, and it relied on a constant-region primer together with a V-primer adapter. Via MiXCR, TCRdb re-called the reads, giving one row per CDR3 protein. The sample comprises about 82,000 distinct CDR3 sequences, over 15% of which are singletons, and about 5.5% rests with the top ten. Unmatched junction bases numbered 10, after V lost 0 bases and J lost 5 bases. Germline loops: CDR1 LGHDT, CDR2 YNNKEL (reference sequence). CDR3 length equals 16 residues. Specified time point: before trial treatment.

The sequence derives from a male donor with prostate cancer. This specimen was PBMCs, taken before treatment. The chain employs TRBV3-1 and TRBJ2-7, with 7 bases aligning to TRBD1. CDR3 DNA: TGTGCCAGCAGCCAAGATATAGGCAGGGGGTTCGACGAGCAGTACTTC. Amino acids: CASSQDIGRGFDEQYF.